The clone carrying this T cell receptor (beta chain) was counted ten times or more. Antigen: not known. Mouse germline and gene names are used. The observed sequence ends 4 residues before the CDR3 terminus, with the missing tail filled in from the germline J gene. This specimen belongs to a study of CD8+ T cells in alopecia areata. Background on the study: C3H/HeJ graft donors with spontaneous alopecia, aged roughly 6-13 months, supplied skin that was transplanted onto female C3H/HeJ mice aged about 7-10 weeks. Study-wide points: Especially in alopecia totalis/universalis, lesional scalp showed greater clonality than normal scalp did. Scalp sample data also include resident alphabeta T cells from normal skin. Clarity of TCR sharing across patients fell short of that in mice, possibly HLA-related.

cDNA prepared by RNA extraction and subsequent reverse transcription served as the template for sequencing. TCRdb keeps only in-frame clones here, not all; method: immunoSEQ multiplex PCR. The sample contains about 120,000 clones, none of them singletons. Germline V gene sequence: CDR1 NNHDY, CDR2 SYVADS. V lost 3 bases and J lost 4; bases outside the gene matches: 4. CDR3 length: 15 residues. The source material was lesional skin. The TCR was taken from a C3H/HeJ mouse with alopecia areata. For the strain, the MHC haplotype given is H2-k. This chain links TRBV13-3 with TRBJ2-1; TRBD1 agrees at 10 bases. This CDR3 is CASSVDRGLYAEQFF. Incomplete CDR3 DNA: TGTGCCAGCAGTGTCGACAGGGGGCTGTATGCT.